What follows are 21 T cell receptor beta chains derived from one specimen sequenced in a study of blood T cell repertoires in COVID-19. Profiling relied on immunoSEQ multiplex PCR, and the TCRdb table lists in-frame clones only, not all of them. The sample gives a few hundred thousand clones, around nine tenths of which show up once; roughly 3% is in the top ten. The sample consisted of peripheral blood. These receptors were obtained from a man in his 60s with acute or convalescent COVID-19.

CDR3 sequence: CASSARQISYEQYF. DNA for the CDR3: TGTGCCAGCAGTGCCAGACAGATTTCCTACGAGCAGTACTTC. The V call is TRBV2, the J call TRBJ2-7, with D possibly being TRBD1 (5 bases). The CDR3 contains 14 residues. Germline V gene data show CDR1 as SNHLY and CDR2 as FYNNEI. V lost 4 bases, J lost 1 base, and 11 bases lay in between.

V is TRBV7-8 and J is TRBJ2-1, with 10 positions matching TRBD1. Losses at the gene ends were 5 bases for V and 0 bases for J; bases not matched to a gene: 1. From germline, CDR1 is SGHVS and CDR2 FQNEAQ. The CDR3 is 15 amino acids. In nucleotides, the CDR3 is TGTGCCAGCAGCAGGACAGGGGGCTCCTACAATGAGCAGTTCTTC. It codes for CASSRTGGSYNEQFF.

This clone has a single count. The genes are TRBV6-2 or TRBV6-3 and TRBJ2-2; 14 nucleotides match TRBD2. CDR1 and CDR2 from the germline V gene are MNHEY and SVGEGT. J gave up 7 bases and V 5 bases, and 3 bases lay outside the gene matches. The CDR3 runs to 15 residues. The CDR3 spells CASSLGLAGGGELFF. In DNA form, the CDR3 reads TGTGCCAGCAGTCTCGGACTAGCGGGGGGCGGGGAGCTGTTTTTT.

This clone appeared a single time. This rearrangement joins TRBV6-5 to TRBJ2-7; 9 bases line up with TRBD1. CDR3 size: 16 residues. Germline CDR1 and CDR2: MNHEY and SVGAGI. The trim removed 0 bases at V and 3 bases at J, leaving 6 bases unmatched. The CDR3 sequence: CASSYSLQGAIYEQYF. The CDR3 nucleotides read TGTGCCAGCAGTTACTCCCTACAGGGGGCGATCTACGAGCAGTACTTC.

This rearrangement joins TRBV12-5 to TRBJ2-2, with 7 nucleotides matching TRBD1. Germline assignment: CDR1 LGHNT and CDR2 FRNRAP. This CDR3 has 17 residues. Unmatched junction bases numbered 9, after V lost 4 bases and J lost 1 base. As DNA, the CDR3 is TGTGCTAGTGGTTCCAGGACAGGACCGAAGAACACCGGGGAGCTGTTTTTT. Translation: CASGSRTGPKNTGELFF.

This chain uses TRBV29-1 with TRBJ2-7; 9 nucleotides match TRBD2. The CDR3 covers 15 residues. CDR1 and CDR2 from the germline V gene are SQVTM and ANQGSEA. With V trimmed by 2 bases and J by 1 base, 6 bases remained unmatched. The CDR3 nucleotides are TGCAGCGTTGAACTCGCGGGGGGGTTATCCTACGAGCAGTACTTC. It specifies CSVELAGGLSYEQYF.

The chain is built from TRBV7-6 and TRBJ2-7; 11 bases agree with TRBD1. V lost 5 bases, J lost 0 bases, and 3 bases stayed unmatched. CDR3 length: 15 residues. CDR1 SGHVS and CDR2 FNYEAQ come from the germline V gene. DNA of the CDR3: TGTGCCAGCAGCAGGGACAGGGGGATCTCCTACGAGCAGTACTTC. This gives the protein CASSRDRGISYEQYF.

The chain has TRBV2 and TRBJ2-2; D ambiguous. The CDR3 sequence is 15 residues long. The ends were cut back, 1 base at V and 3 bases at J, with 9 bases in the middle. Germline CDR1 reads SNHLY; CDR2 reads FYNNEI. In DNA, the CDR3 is TGTGCCAGCAGTGAAGAAGAGGTTTACACCGGGGAGCTGTTTTTT. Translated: CASSEEEVYTGELFF.

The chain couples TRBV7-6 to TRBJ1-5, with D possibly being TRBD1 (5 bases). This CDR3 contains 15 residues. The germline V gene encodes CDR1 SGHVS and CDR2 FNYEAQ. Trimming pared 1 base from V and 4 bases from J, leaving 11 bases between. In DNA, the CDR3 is TGTGCCAGCAGCTTAGATGAGGGACTGAATCAGCCCCAGCATTTT. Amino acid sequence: CASSLDEGLNQPQHF.

The CDR3 is CASSRRDAGTEKLFF. For the CDR3, the DNA is TGTGCCAGCAGCCGGAGGGATGCCGGCACTGAAAAACTGTTTTTT. This rearrangement joins TRBV28 to TRBJ1-4; D is uncertain. CDR3 size: 15 residues. V was clipped by 6 bases and J by 7 bases, with 18 bases between them. CDR1 is MDHEN and CDR2 is SYDVKM in the germline V gene.

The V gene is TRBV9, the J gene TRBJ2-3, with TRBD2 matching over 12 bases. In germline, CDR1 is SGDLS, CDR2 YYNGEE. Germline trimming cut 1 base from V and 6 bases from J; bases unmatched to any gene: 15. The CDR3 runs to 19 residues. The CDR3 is CASSVSPRRLAGVYDTQYF. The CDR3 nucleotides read TGTGCCAGCAGCGTATCCCCCCGCAGACTAGCGGGGGTATATGATACGCAGTATTTT.

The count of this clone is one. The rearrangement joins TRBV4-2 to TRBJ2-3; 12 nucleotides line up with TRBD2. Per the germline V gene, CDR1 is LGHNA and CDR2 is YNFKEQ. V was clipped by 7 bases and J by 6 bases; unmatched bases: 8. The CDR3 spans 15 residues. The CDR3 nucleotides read TGTGCCAGCATACCTAGCGGGGGGGCCGGGGATACGCAGTATTTT. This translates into CASIPSGGAGDTQYF.

The CDR3 reads CASSQGPRGSTDTQYF. The CDR3 DNA is TGCGCCAGCAGCCAAGGGCCTCGGGGGAGCACAGATACGCAGTATTTT. This sequence joins TRBV4-3 and TRBJ2-3; perhaps TRBD2 as D (6 bases). This CDR3 is 16 amino acids long. V was shortened by 1 base and J by 0 bases, with 11 bases between the two germline ends. Per the germline V gene, CDR1 is LGHNA and CDR2 is YSLEER.

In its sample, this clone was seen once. The CDR3 region has the DNA TGTGCCAGCAGTTTCTGGACCTCCGGACAGGGCGGGGAAGAGACCCAGTACTTC. It encodes CASSFWTSGQGGEETQYF. This chain uses TRBV28 with TRBJ2-5; 8 nucleotides match TRBD1. CDR3 size: 18 residues. The ends lost 3 bases at V and 3 bases at J; junction bases unmatched: 15. Germline CDR1 and CDR2: MDHEN and SYDVKM.

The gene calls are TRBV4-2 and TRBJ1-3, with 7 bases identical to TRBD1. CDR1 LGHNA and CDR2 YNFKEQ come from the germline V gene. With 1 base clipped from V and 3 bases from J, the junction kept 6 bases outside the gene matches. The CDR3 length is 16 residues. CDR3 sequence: CASSQVGGAGGNTIYF. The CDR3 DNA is TGTGCCAGCAGCCAAGTAGGGGGCGCCGGTGGAAACACCATATATTTT.

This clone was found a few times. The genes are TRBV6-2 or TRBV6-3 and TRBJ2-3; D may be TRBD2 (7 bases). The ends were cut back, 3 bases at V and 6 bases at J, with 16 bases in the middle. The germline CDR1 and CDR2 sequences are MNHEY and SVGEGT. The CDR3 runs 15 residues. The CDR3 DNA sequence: TGTGCCAGCAGTTATATGGGTCGCGGGGGCGATACGCAGTATTTT. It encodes CASSYMGRGGDTQYF.

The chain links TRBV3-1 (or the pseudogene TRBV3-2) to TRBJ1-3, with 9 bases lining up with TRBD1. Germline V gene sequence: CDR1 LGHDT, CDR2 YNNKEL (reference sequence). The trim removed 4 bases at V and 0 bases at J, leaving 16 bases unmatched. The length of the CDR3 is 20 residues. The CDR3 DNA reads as TGTGCCAGCAGCCCTCAAGGGCCCGGACAGGGGCCGATCTCTGGAAACACCATATATTTT. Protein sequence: CASSPQGPGQGPISGNTIYF.

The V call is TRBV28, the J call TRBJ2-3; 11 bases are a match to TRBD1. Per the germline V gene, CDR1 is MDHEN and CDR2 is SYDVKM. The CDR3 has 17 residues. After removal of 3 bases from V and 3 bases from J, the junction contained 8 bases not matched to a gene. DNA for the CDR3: TGTGCCAGCAGTTTGGGACAGGGGGTACGTGGAACAGATACGCAGTATTTT. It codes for CASSLGQGVRGTDTQYF.

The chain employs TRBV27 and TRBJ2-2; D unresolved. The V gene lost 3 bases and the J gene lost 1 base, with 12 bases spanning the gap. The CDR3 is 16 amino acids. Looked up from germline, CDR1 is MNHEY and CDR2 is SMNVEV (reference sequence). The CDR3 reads CASSLVAFENTGELFF. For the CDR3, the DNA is TGTGCCAGCAGTTTGGTAGCATTCGAGAACACCGGGGAGCTGTTTTTT.

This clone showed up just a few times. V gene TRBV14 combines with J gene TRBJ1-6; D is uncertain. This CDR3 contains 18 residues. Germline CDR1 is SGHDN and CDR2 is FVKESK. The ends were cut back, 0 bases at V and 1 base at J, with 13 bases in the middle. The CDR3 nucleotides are TGTGCCAGCAGCCAAGATATGCGTGGAGGGTCCTATAATTCACCCCTCCACTTT. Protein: CASSQDMRGGSYNSPLHF.

The CDR3 sequence: CASSETGLWNEQFF. Here the CDR3 DNA reads TGTGCCAGCAGTGAGACAGGGCTGTGGAATGAGCAGTTCTTC. The rearrangement links TRBV2 to TRBJ2-1; 7 nucleotides align to TRBD1. Losses at the gene ends were 3 bases for V and 7 bases for J; bases not matched to a gene: 6. Germline-derived CDR1 and CDR2 are SNHLY and FYNNEI. The CDR3 length is 14 residues.